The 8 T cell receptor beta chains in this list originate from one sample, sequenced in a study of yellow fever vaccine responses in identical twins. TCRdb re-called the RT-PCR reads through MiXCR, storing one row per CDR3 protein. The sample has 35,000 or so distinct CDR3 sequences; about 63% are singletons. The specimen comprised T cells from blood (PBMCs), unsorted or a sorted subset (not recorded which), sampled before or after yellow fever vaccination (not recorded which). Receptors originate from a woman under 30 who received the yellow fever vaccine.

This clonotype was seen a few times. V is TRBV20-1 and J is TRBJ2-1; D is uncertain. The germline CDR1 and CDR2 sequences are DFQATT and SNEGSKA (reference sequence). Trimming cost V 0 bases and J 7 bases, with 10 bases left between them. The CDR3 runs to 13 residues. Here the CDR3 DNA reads TGCAGTGCTAGAGATCCCCAGCCTAATGAGCAGTTCTTC. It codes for CSARDPQPNEQFF.

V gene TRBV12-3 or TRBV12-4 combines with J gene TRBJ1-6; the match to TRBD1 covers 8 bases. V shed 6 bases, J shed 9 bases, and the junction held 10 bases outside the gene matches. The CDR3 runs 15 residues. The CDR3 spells CASRVQQGVSSPLHF. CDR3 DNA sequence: TGTGCCAGCAGAGTCCAACAGGGGGTGAGTTCACCCCTCCACTTT.

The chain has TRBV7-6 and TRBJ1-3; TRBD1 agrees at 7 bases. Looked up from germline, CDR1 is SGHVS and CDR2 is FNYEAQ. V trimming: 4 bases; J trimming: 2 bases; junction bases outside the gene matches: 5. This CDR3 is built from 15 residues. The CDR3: CASSSPTGTGNTIYF. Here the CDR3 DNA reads TGTGCCAGCAGCTCCCCGACAGGGACTGGAAACACCATATATTTT.

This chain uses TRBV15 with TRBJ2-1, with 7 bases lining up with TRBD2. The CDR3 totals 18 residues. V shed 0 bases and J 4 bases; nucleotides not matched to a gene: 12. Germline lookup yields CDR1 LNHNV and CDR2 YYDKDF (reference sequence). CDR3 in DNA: TGTGCCACCAGCAGAGACGCTTTGGGAGGGGACGATTACAATGAGCAGTTCTTC. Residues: CATSRDALGGDDYNEQFF.

This chain's CDR3 is CASRPPGRLEQYV. The CDR3 DNA follows: TGTGCCAGCAGGCCCCCAGGGAGGCTCGAGCAGTACGTC. This chain connects TRBV11-1 to TRBJ2-7; D perhaps matches TRBD2 (6 bases). The CDR3 spans 13 residues. Trimming shortened V by 6 bases and J by 6 bases, and 15 bases separated the two germline ends. CDR1 is SGHAT, CDR2 FQDESV, per germline (reference sequence).

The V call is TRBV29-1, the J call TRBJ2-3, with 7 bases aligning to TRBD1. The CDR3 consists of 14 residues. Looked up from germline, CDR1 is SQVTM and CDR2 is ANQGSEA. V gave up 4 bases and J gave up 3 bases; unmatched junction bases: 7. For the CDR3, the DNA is TGCAGCGTTGCAGGGGGTTCTAGTACAGATACGCAGTATTTT. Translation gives CSVAGGSSTDTQYF.

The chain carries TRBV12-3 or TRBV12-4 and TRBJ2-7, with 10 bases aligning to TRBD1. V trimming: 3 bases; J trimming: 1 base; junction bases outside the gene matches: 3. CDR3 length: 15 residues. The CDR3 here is CASSLRTGGSYEQYV. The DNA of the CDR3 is TGTGCCAGCAGTTTGAGGACAGGGGGTTCCTACGAGCAGTACGTC.

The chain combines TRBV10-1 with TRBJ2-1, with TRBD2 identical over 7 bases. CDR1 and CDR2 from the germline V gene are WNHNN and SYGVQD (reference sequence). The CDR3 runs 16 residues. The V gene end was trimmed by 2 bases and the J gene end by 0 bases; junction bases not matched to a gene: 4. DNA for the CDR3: TGCGCCAGCAGTGAGGGGAGGGACTTCTCCTACAATGAGCAGTTCTTC. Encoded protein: CASSEGRDFSYNEQFF.